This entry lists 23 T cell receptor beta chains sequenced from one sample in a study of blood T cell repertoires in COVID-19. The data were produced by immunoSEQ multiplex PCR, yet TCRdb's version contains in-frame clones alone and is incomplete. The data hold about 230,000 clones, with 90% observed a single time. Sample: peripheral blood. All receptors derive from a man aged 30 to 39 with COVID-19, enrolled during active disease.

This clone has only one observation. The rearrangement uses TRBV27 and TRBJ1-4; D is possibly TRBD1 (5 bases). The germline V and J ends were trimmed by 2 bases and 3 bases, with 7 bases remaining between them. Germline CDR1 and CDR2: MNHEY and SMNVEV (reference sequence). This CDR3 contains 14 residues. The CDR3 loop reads CASSLAGSNEKLFF. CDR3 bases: TGTGCCAGCAGTTTAGCAGGGTCTAATGAAAAACTGTTTTTT.

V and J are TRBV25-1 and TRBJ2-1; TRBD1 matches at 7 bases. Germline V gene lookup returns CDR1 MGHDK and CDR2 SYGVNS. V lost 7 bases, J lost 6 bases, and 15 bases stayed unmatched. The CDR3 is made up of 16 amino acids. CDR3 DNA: TGTGCCAGCACCATAATCACAGGGGATAGGGTCAATGAGCAGTTCTTC. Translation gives CASTIITGDRVNEQFF.

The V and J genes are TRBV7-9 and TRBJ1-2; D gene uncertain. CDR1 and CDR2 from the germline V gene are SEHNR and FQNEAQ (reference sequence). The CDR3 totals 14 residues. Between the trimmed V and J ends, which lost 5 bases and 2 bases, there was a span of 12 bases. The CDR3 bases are TGTGCCAGCAGCAGAGGTGGCTTAAACTATGGCTACACCTTC. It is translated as CASSRGGLNYGYTF.

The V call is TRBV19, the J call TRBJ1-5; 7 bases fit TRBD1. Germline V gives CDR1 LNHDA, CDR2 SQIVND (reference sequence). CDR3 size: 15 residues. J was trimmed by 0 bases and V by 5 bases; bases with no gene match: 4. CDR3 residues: CASSWDSNSNQPQHF. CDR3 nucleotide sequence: TGTGCCAGTAGTTGGGACAGCAATAGCAATCAGCCCCAGCATTTT.

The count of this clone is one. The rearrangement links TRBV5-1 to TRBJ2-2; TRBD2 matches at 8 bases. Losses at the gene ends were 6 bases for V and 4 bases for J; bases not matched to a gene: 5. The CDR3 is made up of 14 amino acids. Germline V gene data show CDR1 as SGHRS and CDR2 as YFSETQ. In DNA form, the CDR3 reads TGCGCCAGCACGGCGGGGGGCCTCACCGGGGAGCTGTTTTTT. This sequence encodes CASTAGGLTGELFF.

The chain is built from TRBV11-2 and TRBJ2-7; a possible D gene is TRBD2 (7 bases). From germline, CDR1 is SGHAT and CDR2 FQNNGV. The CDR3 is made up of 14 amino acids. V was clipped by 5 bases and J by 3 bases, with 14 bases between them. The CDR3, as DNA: TGTGCCAGCAGCGGGCGGGGGCCCCTCTACGAGCAGTACTTC. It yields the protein CASSGRGPLYEQYF.

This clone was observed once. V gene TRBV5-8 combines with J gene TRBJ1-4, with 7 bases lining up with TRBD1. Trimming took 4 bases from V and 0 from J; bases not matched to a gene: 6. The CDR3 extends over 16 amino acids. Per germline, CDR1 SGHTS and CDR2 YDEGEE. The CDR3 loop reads CASSAGQMATNEKLFF. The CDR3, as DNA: TGTGCCAGCAGCGCGGGACAGATGGCAACTAATGAAAAACTGTTTTTT.

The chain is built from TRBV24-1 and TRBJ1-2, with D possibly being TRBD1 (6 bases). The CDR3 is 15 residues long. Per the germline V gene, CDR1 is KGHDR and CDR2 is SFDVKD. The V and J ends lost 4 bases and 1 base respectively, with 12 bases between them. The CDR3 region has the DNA TGTGCCACCAGTGACAATACAGGGAGTAACTATGGCTACACCTTC. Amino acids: CATSDNTGSNYGYTF.

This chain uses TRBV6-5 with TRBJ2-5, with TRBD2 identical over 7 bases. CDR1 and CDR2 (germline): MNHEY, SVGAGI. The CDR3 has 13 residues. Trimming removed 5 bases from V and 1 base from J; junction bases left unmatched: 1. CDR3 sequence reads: CASSLAVQETQYF. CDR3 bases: TGTGCCAGCAGTCTAGCGGTCCAAGAGACCCAGTACTTC.

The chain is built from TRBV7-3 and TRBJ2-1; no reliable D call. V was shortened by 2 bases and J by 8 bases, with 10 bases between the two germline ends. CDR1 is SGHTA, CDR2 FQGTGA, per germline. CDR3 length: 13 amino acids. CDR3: CASSLGPYDEQFF. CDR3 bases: TGTGCCAGCAGCTTAGGGCCGTACGATGAGCAGTTCTTC.

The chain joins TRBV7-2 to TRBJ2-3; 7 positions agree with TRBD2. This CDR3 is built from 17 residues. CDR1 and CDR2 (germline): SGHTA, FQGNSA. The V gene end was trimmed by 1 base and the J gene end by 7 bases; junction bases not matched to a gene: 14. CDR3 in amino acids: CASSLGGSGSLTNTQYF. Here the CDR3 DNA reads TGTGCCAGCAGCTTAGGAGGTAGCGGGTCCCTCACGAATACGCAGTATTTT.

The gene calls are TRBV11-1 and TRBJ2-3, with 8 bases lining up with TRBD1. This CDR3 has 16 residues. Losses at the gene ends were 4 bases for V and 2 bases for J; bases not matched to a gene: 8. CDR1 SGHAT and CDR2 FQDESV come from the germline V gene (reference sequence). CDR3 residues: CASSSLGDRYTDTQYF. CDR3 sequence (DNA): TGTGCCAGCAGCTCCCTCGGGGACAGGTACACAGATACGCAGTATTTT.

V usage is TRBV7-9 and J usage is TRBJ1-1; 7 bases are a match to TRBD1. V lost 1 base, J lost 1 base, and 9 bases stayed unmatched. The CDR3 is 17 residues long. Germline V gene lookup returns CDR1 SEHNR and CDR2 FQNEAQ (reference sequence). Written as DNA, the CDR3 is TGTGCCAGCAGCTTAGGGGGCTCTAGGGGGCGGAACACTGAAGCTTTCTTT. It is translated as CASSLGGSRGRNTEAFF.

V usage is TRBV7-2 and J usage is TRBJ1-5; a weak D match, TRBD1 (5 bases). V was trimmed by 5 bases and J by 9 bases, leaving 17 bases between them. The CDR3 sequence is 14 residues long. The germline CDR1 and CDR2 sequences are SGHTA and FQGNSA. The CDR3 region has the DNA TGTGCCAGCAGCGAAACAGTGTCAAGGGGGCCCCAGCATTTT. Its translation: CASSETVSRGPQHF.

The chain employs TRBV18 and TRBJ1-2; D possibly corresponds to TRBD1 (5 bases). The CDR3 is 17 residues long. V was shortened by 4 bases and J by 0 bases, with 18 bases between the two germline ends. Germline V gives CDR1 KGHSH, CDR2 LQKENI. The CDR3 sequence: CASSQGAGQRANYGYTF. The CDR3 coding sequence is TGTGCCAGCTCACAAGGGGCAGGCCAACGAGCTAACTATGGCTACACCTTC.

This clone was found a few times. CDR3 DNA: TGTGCCAGCAGCTGGACAGGGTCTCGTGGCTACACCTTC. As protein: CASSWTGSRGYTF. The rearrangement uses TRBV5-4 and TRBJ1-2; TRBD1 agrees at 8 bases. CDR1 is SGHNT, CDR2 YYREEE, per germline (reference sequence). After removal of 3 bases from V and 7 bases from J, the junction contained 5 bases not matched to a gene. The CDR3 has 13 residues.

CDR3 in amino acids: CASSREAGGYNEQFF. CDR3 coding DNA: TGCGCCAGCAGCCGGGAAGCGGGGGGGTACAATGAGCAGTTCTTC. This sequence joins TRBV4-3 and TRBJ2-1; 10 nucleotides match TRBD2. Germline V gene data show CDR1 as LGHNA and CDR2 as YSLEER. The CDR3 contains 15 residues. Germline trimming cut 4 bases from V and 4 bases from J; bases unmatched to any gene: 4.

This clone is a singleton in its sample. The CDR3 region is CESAETDRGTGELFF. CDR3 DNA: TGTGAATCGGCAGAGACCGACCGAGGCACCGGGGAGCTGTTTTTT. The V gene is TRBV10-3, the J gene TRBJ2-2; D gene uncertain. The CDR3 loop spans 15 amino acids. Germline V gives CDR1 ENHRY, CDR2 SYGVKD.

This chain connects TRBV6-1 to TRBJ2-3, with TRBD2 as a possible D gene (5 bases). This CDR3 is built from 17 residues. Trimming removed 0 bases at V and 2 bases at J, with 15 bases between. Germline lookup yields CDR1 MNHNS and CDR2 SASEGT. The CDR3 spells CASSEALSPRVTDTQYF. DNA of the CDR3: TGTGCCAGCAGTGAAGCGCTAAGCCCGCGGGTCACAGATACGCAGTATTTT.

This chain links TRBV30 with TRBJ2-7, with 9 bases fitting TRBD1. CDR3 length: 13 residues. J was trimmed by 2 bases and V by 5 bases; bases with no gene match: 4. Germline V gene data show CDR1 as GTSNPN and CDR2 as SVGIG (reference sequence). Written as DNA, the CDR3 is TGTGCCTGGGGGACAGGGAATACCTACGAGCAGTACTTC. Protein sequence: CAWGTGNTYEQYF.

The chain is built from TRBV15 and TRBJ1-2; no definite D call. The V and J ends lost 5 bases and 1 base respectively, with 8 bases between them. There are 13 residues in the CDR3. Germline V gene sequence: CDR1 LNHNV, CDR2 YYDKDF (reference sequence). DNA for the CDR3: TGTGCCACCAGCGGAGTTTATAACTATGGCTACACCTTC. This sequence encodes CATSGVYNYGYTF.

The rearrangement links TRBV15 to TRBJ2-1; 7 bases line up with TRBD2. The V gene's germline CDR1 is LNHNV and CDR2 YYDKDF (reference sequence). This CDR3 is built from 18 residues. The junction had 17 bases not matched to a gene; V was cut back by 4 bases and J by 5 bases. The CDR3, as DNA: TGTGCCACCAGCACTGGGGGGGGAAAGGTTCCCTTTGACAATGAGCAGTTCTTC. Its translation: CATSTGGGKVPFDNEQFF.

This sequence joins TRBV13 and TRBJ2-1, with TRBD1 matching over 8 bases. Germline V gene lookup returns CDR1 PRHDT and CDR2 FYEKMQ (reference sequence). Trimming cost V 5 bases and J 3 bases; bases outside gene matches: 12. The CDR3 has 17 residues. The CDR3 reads CASSTAGTGDFYNEQFF. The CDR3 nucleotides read TGTGCCAGCAGCACCGCCGGGACAGGTGATTTCTACAATGAGCAGTTCTTC.